The 9 T cell receptor beta chains below all came from one sample that was sequenced in a study of shared T cell receptors in the human thymus. Sequencing used immunoSEQ multiplex PCR; TCRdb keeps in-frame clones, though not all of them. This repertoire shows over 350,000 clones, about 95% found once; its top ten account for approximately 0.02%. The sequenced material came from thymocytes. The receptors stem from a human donor.

CDR3 sequence reads: CATHDHRTRYGYTF. The CDR3 DNA sequence: TGTGCCACCCATGACCACAGGACACGTTATGGCTACACCTTC. The chain is built from TRBV19 and TRBJ1-2; D might be TRBD1 (5 bases). Between the trimmed V and J ends, which lost 10 bases and 5 bases, there was a span of 20 bases. The CDR3 spans 14 residues. Germline V gives CDR1 LNHDA, CDR2 SQIVND (reference sequence).

This rearrangement joins TRBV15 to TRBJ2-3; maybe TRBD1 (5 bases). Germline V gene data show CDR1 as LNHNV and CDR2 as YYDKDF (reference sequence). This CDR3 is 13 amino acids long. V was pared by 9 bases and J by 3 bases, with 13 bases between. CDR3 residues: CATGAGKTDTQYF. The CDR3 nucleotides read TGTGCCACAGGGGCAGGAAAAACAGATACGCAGTATTTT.

The gene calls are TRBV6-5 and TRBJ2-1; D ambiguous. Per germline, CDR1 MNHEY and CDR2 SVGAGI. The CDR3 length is 16 residues. V shed 0 bases and J shed 3 bases, with 12 bases lying between them. CDR3 DNA: TGTGCCAGCAGTTACTCGAGTGGGGTAGACTACAATGAGCAGTTCTTC. Its protein is CASSYSSGVDYNEQFF.

CDR3 residues: CSVEDNQEQALNYGYTF. CDR3 DNA: TGCAGCGTTGAAGATAATCAAGAACAGGCACTTAACTATGGCTACACCTTC. The chain is built from TRBV29-1 and TRBJ1-2, with a possible D match to TRBD1 (5 bases). Looked up from germline, CDR1 is SQVTM and CDR2 is ANQGSEA. Trimming took off 0 bases at V and 1 base at J, with 18 bases between the two ends. The CDR3 is 17 amino acids.

The chain recombines TRBV19 with TRBJ1-1; D is unresolved. This CDR3 has 13 residues. The germline V gene has CDR1 LNHDA and CDR2 SQIVND (reference sequence). V lost 3 bases, J lost 5 bases, and 10 bases lay in between. As DNA, the CDR3 is TGTGCCAGTAGTATGGGGAAAGGAACTGAAGCTTTCTTT. Translation: CASSMGKGTEAFF.

The chain has TRBV25-1 and TRBJ2-4, with TRBD1 matching 8 bases. The ends lost 6 bases at V and 3 bases at J; junction bases unmatched: 10. The CDR3 is 16 residues long. Germline V gene lookup returns CDR1 MGHDK and CDR2 SYGVNS. CDR3 bases: TGTGCCAGCAGCTCCCAGGGGGCCTTGGACAAAAACATTCAGTACTTC. The encoded protein is CASSSQGALDKNIQYF.

The rearrangement uses TRBV4-2 and TRBJ2-7, with 7 bases identical to TRBD2. Looked up from germline, CDR1 is LGHNA and CDR2 is YNFKEQ. Trimming cost V 0 bases and J 2 bases; bases outside gene matches: 13. CDR3 length: 18 amino acids. CDR3 bases: TGTGCCAGCAGCCAAGATTCACGGAGGGAGGGTTGGCCCTACGAGCAGTACTTC. Its translation: CASSQDSRREGWPYEQYF.

V gene TRBV5-1 combines with J gene TRBJ1-5, with D perhaps TRBD1 (6 bases). In germline, CDR1 is SGHRS, CDR2 YFSETQ. Trimming shortened V by 0 bases and J by 6 bases, and 7 bases separated the two germline ends. The length of the CDR3 is 13 residues. CDR3 loop: CASSLEGGQPQHF. The CDR3 region has the DNA TGCGCCAGCAGCTTGGAGGGGGGTCAGCCCCAGCATTTT.

Regarding this clone: A read error may account for a junction end that differs from germline. This chain joins TRBV6-1 and TRBJ2-3; the match to TRBD1 covers 9 bases. The CDR3 runs 18 residues. Germline V gene sequence: CDR1 MNHNS, CDR2 SASEGT. CDR3 nucleotide sequence: TGTGCCAGCAGTGAGGGACAGGGTAAGGGACAGAGCACATATACGCAGTATTTT. It translates to CASSEGQGKGQSTYTQYF.